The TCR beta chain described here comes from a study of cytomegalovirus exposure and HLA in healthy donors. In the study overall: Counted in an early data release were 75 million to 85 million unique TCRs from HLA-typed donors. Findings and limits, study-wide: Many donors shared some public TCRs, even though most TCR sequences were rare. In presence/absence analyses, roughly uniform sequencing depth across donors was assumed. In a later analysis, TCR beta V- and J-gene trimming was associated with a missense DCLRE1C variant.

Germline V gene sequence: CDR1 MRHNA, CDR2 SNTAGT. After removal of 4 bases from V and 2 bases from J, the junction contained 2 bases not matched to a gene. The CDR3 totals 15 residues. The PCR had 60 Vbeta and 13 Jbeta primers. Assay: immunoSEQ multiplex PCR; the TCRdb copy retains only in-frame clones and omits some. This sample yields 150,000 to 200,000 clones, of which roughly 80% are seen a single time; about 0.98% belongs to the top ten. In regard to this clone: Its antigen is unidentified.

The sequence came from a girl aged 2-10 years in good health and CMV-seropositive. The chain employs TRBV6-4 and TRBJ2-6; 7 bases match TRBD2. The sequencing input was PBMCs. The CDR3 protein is CASSVGGAGANVLTF. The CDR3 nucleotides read TGTGCCAGCAGTGTTGGGGGGGCTGGGGCCAACGTCCTGACTTTC.